The 3 T cell receptor beta chains reported below all come from one sample, sequenced in a study of cytomegalovirus exposure and HLA in healthy donors. The PCR made use of 60 Vbeta and 13 Jbeta primers. Data came from immunoSEQ multiplex PCR; TCRdb stores just in-frame clones and leaves some out. This table holds about 130,000 clones. The sample consisted of PBMCs. These receptor sequences come from a young man in good health and CMV-seronegative.

J is TRBJ2-1 and V is TRBV5-1, with D unclear. V shed 0 bases and J shed 9 bases, with 10 bases lying between them. The CDR3 sequence is 13 residues long. Per germline, CDR1 SGHRS and CDR2 YFSETQ. CDR3 sequence reads: CASSLEHLGEQFF. The CDR3 DNA follows: TGCGCCAGCAGCTTGGAACATCTAGGTGAGCAGTTCTTC.

The chain links TRBV7-2 to TRBJ1-1, with no clear D. The CDR3 is 14 residues long. The V gene's germline CDR1 is SGHTA and CDR2 FQGNSA. The V end lost 4 bases, the J end lost 2 bases, and 11 bases lay between the germline ends. The CDR3 region is CASSSGVPNTEAFF. As DNA, the CDR3 is TGTGCCAGCAGCTCCGGGGTTCCTAACACTGAAGCTTTCTTT.

The V and J genes are TRBV15 and TRBJ1-5; D is undetermined. The germline V gene encodes CDR1 LNHNV and CDR2 YYDKDF (reference sequence). Trimming shortened V by 1 base and J by 6 bases, and 13 bases separated the two germline ends. This CDR3 spans 15 amino acids. This chain's CDR3 is CATSRGPTTSQPQHF. DNA for the CDR3: TGTGCCACCAGCAGAGGCCCGACAACATCTCAGCCCCAGCATTTT.